These 32 T cell receptor beta chains came from one sample sequenced in a study of T cell responses to AZD1222 COVID-19 vaccine. Sequencing was performed with immunoSEQ multiplex PCR; in TCRdb, only in-frame clones are kept and a portion is missing. The sample yields roughly 200,000 clones, about 91% seen once. The sample here was peripheral blood, taken on day 0 of AZD1222 vaccination. These receptors were collected from an adult in good health.

In its sample, this clone was seen once. This chain links TRBV2 with TRBJ2-5; D possibly corresponds to TRBD2 (6 bases). From germline, CDR1 is SNHLY and CDR2 FYNNEI. This CDR3 comprises 15 residues. V was clipped by 10 bases and J by 4 bases, with 22 bases between them. The CDR3 DNA reads as TGTGCCATCCCCCGAGGGGTGGGGAGGAGAGAGACCCAGTACTTC. Protein sequence: CAIPRGVGRRETQYF.

This chain joins TRBV5-5 and TRBJ1-1; 8 bases are a match to TRBD1. This CDR3 has 15 residues. V shed 4 bases, J shed 0 bases, and the junction held 5 bases outside the gene matches. Germline V gives CDR1 SGHKS, CDR2 YYEKEE (reference sequence). CDR3 residues: CASSTWTGLNTEAFF. The CDR3 DNA reads as TGTGCCAGCAGCACTTGGACAGGGCTGAACACTGAAGCTTTCTTT.

V and J are TRBV14 and TRBJ1-5; a possible D gene is TRBD1 (6 bases). Deletions cut 8 bases from V and 5 bases from J, with 25 bases between. The germline gives CDR1 SGHDN, CDR2 FVKESK. The CDR3 covers 17 residues. CDR3 protein: CASPPSYRAGNHQPQHF. As DNA, the CDR3 is TGTGCCAGCCCCCCAAGTTACAGGGCGGGGAACCATCAGCCCCAGCATTTT.

This chain connects TRBV18 to TRBJ1-5; D not resolved. Germline values: CDR1 KGHSH, CDR2 LQKENI. V was trimmed by 1 base and J by 4 bases, leaving 14 bases between them. This CDR3 has 16 amino acids. CDR3 sequence: CASSPRNGKNNQPQHF. Here the CDR3 DNA reads TGTGCCAGCTCACCACGTAACGGGAAGAATAATCAGCCCCAGCATTTT.

The chain has TRBV19 and TRBJ2-7, with 9 nucleotides matching TRBD1. This CDR3 region has 15 residues. Germline CDR1 reads LNHDA; CDR2 reads SQIVND (reference sequence). With 3 bases clipped from V and 3 bases from J, the junction kept 6 bases outside the gene matches. CDR3 in amino acids: CASSIRTGVFYEQYF. The CDR3 bases are TGTGCCAGTAGTATTAGGACAGGGGTCTTCTACGAGCAGTACTTC.

This clone appeared a single time. The junction and the germline gene differ at one end; a read error may be behind it. The rearrangement joins TRBV15 to TRBJ1-5; 7 bases align to TRBD1. Germline V lookup: CDR1 LNHNV, CDR2 YYDKDF (reference sequence). The CDR3 contains 13 residues. CDR3 region: CATGDSDNEPQHF. CDR3 nucleotides: TGTGCCACCGGGGACAGCGACAATGAGCCCCAGCATTTT.

The CDR3 DNA reads as TGTGCCAGCAGCCAAAGGAGGGGCGGCAGGACAGGTTTCTACGAGCAGTACTTC. Amino acids: CASSQRRGGRTGFYEQYF. This chain joins TRBV3-1 (or the pseudogene TRBV3-2) and TRBJ2-7, with TRBD1 as a possible D gene (7 bases). The V gene lost 2 bases and the J gene lost 3 bases, with 23 bases spanning the gap. Germline CDR1 reads LGHDT; CDR2 reads YNNKEL (reference sequence). The CDR3 consists of 18 residues.

The rearrangement uses TRBV19 and TRBJ2-7, with TRBD1 matching over 11 bases. The CDR3 loop spans 14 amino acids. The germline gives CDR1 LNHDA, CDR2 SQIVND (reference sequence). The ends lost 3 bases at V and 4 bases at J; junction bases unmatched: 2. The CDR3 reads CASSIGTGGYEQYF. The CDR3 nucleotides read TGTGCCAGTAGTATCGGGACAGGGGGGTACGAGCAGTACTTC.

The chain recombines TRBV9 with TRBJ2-7; perhaps TRBD2 as D (7 bases). The CDR3 loop spans 16 amino acids. V was clipped by 4 bases and J by 4 bases, with 21 bases between them. CDR1 and CDR2 (germline): SGDLS, YYNGEE. CDR3 nucleotide sequence: TGTGCCAGCAGCCCGCGGGGGCAAGAGGGTAGATACGAGCAGTACTTC. This translates into CASSPRGQEGRYEQYF.

The genes are TRBV6-6 and TRBJ1-6, with TRBD1 identical over 8 bases. The germline V gene encodes CDR1 MNHNY and CDR2 SVGAGI (reference sequence). V lost 8 bases, J lost 10 bases, and 7 bases stayed unmatched. The CDR3 runs to 13 residues. Here the CDR3 DNA reads TGTGCCAGCGTAAGGACAGGGTACTCACCCCTCCACTTT. Its protein product is CASVRTGYSPLHF.

The chain is built from TRBV2 and TRBJ2-7; 9 positions match TRBD2. Germline CDR1 and CDR2: SNHLY and FYNNEI. V lost 7 bases, J lost 4 bases, and 8 bases stayed unmatched. CDR3 length: 14 residues. As DNA, the CDR3 is TGTGCCAGCACGCGGGGAGCGGGGGGTTACGAGCAGTACTTC. It specifies CASTRGAGGYEQYF.

This clone was found a few times. The chain recombines TRBV30 with TRBJ1-5; maybe TRBD1 (5 bases). The CDR3 loop spans 14 amino acids. Germline V gene lookup returns CDR1 GTSNPN and CDR2 SVGIG (reference sequence). Trimming took 4 bases from V and 2 from J, leaving 12 bases between them. The CDR3 DNA follows: TGTGCCTGGAAAAAGGGGCTCGGCAATCAGCCCCAGCATTTT. The encoded protein is CAWKKGLGNQPQHF.

The chain uses TRBV12-3 or TRBV12-4 and TRBJ2-7; possibly TRBD2 for D (6 bases). Trimming pared 6 bases from V and 9 bases from J, leaving 18 bases between. The CDR3 length is 13 residues. The CDR3 loop reads CASRLRDVGGQYF. The CDR3, as DNA: TGTGCCAGCAGACTTAGAGACGTCGGGGGGCAGTACTTC.

V usage is TRBV5-4 and J usage is TRBJ1-1; D unresolved. The CDR3 totals 13 residues. The germline V and J ends were trimmed by 6 bases and 0 bases, with 9 bases remaining between them. Germline-derived CDR1 and CDR2 are SGHNT and YYREEE (reference sequence). The CDR3 protein is CASTSTLNTEAFF. CDR3 DNA sequence: TGTGCCAGCACCTCGACTTTGAACACTGAAGCTTTCTTT.

This chain links TRBV11-2 with TRBJ1-2, with TRBD1 identical over 9 bases. This CDR3 has 16 amino acids. V dropped 5 bases and J dropped 5; count of bases not matched to a gene: 12. Germline loops: CDR1 SGHAT, CDR2 FQNNGV. As DNA, the CDR3 is TGTGCCAGCAGCCAGCCCGGACAGGGGATGGGATATGGCTACACCTTC. Translated: CASSQPGQGMGYGYTF.

The chain links TRBV30 to TRBJ1-2; 9 bases fit TRBD1. The CDR3 sequence is 14 residues long. The V segment lost 2 bases and the J segment 7 bases; nucleotides outside the gene matches: 8. Germline assignment: CDR1 GTSNPN and CDR2 SVGIG (reference sequence). CDR3 sequence (DNA): TGTGCCTGGAGTAACGTGGGACAGGGACTTGGCTACACCTTC. Its translation: CAWSNVGQGLGYTF.

J is TRBJ2-3 and V is TRBV30; D is perhaps TRBD2 (5 bases). V was cut by 0 bases and J by 6 bases, with 16 bases left in between. This CDR3 has 15 residues. Per the germline V gene, CDR1 is GTSNPN and CDR2 is SVGIG (reference sequence). CDR3 amino acids: CAWSVWTSGWDTQYF. CDR3 sequence (DNA): TGTGCCTGGAGTGTTTGGACTTCGGGTTGGGATACGCAGTATTTT.

This sequence joins TRBV29-1 and TRBJ2-5; TRBD1 is a possible D gene (5 bases). The germline V and J ends were trimmed by 7 bases and 1 base, with 7 bases remaining between them. This CDR3 contains 11 residues. Germline V gene lookup returns CDR1 SQVTM and CDR2 ANQGSEA. The DNA for the CDR3 is TGCAGCGGGACACTCCAAGAGACCCAGTACTTC. Its translation is CSGTLQETQYF.

This chain links TRBV19 with TRBJ2-1; TRBD2 matches 10 bases. V lost 10 bases and J lost 2; bases outside the gene matches: 11. Germline lookup yields CDR1 LNHDA and CDR2 SQIVND (reference sequence). The CDR3 has 16 amino acids. CDR3 in amino acids: CATRPGLAETYNEQFF. CDR3 nucleotides: TGTGCCACTCGCCCTGGACTAGCGGAGACCTACAATGAGCAGTTCTTC.

This CDR3 is CATSRDAGTGAYEQYF. CDR3 bases: TGTGCCACCAGCAGAGACGCCGGGACAGGGGCCTACGAGCAGTACTTC. V and J are TRBV15 and TRBJ2-7; 10 bases are a match to TRBD1. CDR3 size: 16 residues. The germline gives CDR1 LNHNV, CDR2 YYDKDF (reference sequence). After removal of 0 bases from V and 2 bases from J, the junction contained 4 bases not matched to a gene.

Here the CDR3 DNA reads TGTGCCAGCAGCCGATCAGGGGGCAGAATCTACGAGCAGTACTTC. Protein product: CASSRSGGRIYEQYF. The chain couples TRBV5-5 to TRBJ2-7; 8 bases are a match to TRBD1. Germline V lookup: CDR1 SGHKS, CDR2 YYEKEE (reference sequence). J gave up 3 bases and V 4 bases, and 9 bases lay outside the gene matches. The CDR3 extends over 15 amino acids.

This clone was counted only a few times. The V call is TRBV19, the J call TRBJ1-5, with D uncertain. The CDR3 is 14 amino acids. Germline V gene data show CDR1 as LNHDA and CDR2 as SQIVND (reference sequence). Deletions cut 5 bases from V and 7 bases from J, with 15 bases between. The CDR3 spells CASSAQGGGQPQHF. CDR3 coding DNA: TGTGCCAGTAGTGCCCAAGGAGGAGGGCAGCCCCAGCATTTT.

The chain uses TRBV27 and TRBJ1-2; D is unclear. Per the germline V gene, CDR1 is MNHEY and CDR2 is SMNVEV (reference sequence). The V and J ends lost 0 bases and 3 bases respectively, with 11 bases between them. The CDR3 consists of 15 residues. The CDR3 reads CASSLSPGRDYGYTF. The DNA for the CDR3 is TGTGCCAGCAGTTTATCCCCGGGCCGGGACTATGGCTACACCTTC.

This clone is a singleton in its sample. This sequence joins TRBV27 and TRBJ2-3; perhaps D is TRBD1 or TRBD2 (6 bases each). This CDR3 region has 14 residues. Germline V gene data show CDR1 as MNHEY and CDR2 as SMNVEV (reference sequence). The V end was cut by 6 bases, the J end by 2 bases, with 12 bases between. The CDR3 region is CASSGRGPTDTQYF. CDR3 coding DNA: TGTGCCAGCAGCGGTCGGGGGCCCACAGATACGCAGTATTTT.

The genes are TRBV25-1 and TRBJ1-4; perhaps TRBD1 as D (5 bases). Per the germline V gene, CDR1 is MGHDK and CDR2 is SYGVNS. The V end was cut by 1 base, the J end by 7 bases, with 10 bases between. The CDR3 length is 14 residues. CDR3 DNA sequence: TGTGCCAGCAGTGAATTCAGGGTTGGTGAAAAACTGTTTTTT. It translates to CASSEFRVGEKLFF.

This chain connects TRBV19 to TRBJ1-4; D is perhaps TRBD1 (6 bases). CDR3 length equals 14 residues. Germline CDR1 LNHDA, CDR2 SQIVND (reference sequence). The ends were cut back, 3 bases at V and 7 bases at J, with 12 bases in the middle. CDR3 in amino acids: CASSMMDSLEKLFF. The DNA of the CDR3 is TGTGCCAGTAGTATGATGGACAGCCTTGAAAAACTGTTTTTT.

This clone appeared a single time. The chain joins TRBV10-1 to TRBJ1-5; D not resolved. The germline gives CDR1 WNHNN, CDR2 SYGVQD (reference sequence). The CDR3 totals 17 residues. Trimming removed 0 bases at V and 2 bases at J, with 14 bases between. This CDR3 is CASSESVRADGNQPQHF. The CDR3 DNA reads as TGCGCCAGCAGTGAGTCGGTAAGGGCGGATGGCAATCAGCCCCAGCATTTT.

CDR3 protein: CASSEAVRQYSNQPQHF. CDR3 bases: TGTGCCAGCAGTGAGGCGGTCAGGCAGTATAGCAATCAGCCCCAGCATTTT. The rearrangement uses TRBV6-4 and TRBJ1-5, with D unclear. This CDR3 contains 17 residues. Germline V gene sequence: CDR1 MRHNA, CDR2 SNTAGT. With 3 bases removed from V and 0 bases from J, the gap between germline ends came to 15 bases.

The chain joins TRBV2 to TRBJ1-6; D is uncertain. The CDR3 sequence is 14 residues long. Germline CDR1 SNHLY, CDR2 FYNNEI. V was shortened by 8 bases and J by 7 bases, with 15 bases between the two germline ends. The CDR3: CASSKWGGNSPLHF. CDR3 bases: TGTGCCAGCTCGAAGTGGGGAGGGAATTCACCCCTCCACTTT.

This chain uses TRBV13 with TRBJ1-2; the D gene is possibly TRBD1 (6 bases). The CDR3 spans 16 residues. Per germline, CDR1 PRHDT and CDR2 FYEKMQ (reference sequence). The V gene lost 7 bases and the J gene lost 0 bases, with 18 bases spanning the gap. CDR3 residues: CASTTDWTAANYGYTF. The CDR3 DNA sequence: TGTGCCAGCACAACAGACTGGACAGCGGCTAACTATGGCTACACCTTC.

The V and J genes are TRBV11-2 and TRBJ1-3; 9 nucleotides align to TRBD1. Germline CDR1 is SGHAT and CDR2 is FQNNGV. J lost 3 bases, V lost 6 bases, and 9 bases had no gene match. The CDR3 sequence is 16 residues long. The CDR3: CASRPGTGSGGNTIYF. DNA for the CDR3: TGTGCCAGCAGACCAGGGACAGGGTCGGGTGGAAACACCATATATTTT.

The chain is built from TRBV14 and TRBJ1-3; 8 bases fit TRBD1. Germline CDR1 reads SGHDN; CDR2 reads FVKESK. The CDR3 is 16 residues long. V trimming: 2 bases; J trimming: 6 bases; junction bases outside the gene matches: 9. Here the CDR3 reads CASSQLRTGRENTIYF. The CDR3 coding sequence is TGTGCCAGCAGCCAACTTCGGACAGGGCGCGAAAACACCATATATTTT.